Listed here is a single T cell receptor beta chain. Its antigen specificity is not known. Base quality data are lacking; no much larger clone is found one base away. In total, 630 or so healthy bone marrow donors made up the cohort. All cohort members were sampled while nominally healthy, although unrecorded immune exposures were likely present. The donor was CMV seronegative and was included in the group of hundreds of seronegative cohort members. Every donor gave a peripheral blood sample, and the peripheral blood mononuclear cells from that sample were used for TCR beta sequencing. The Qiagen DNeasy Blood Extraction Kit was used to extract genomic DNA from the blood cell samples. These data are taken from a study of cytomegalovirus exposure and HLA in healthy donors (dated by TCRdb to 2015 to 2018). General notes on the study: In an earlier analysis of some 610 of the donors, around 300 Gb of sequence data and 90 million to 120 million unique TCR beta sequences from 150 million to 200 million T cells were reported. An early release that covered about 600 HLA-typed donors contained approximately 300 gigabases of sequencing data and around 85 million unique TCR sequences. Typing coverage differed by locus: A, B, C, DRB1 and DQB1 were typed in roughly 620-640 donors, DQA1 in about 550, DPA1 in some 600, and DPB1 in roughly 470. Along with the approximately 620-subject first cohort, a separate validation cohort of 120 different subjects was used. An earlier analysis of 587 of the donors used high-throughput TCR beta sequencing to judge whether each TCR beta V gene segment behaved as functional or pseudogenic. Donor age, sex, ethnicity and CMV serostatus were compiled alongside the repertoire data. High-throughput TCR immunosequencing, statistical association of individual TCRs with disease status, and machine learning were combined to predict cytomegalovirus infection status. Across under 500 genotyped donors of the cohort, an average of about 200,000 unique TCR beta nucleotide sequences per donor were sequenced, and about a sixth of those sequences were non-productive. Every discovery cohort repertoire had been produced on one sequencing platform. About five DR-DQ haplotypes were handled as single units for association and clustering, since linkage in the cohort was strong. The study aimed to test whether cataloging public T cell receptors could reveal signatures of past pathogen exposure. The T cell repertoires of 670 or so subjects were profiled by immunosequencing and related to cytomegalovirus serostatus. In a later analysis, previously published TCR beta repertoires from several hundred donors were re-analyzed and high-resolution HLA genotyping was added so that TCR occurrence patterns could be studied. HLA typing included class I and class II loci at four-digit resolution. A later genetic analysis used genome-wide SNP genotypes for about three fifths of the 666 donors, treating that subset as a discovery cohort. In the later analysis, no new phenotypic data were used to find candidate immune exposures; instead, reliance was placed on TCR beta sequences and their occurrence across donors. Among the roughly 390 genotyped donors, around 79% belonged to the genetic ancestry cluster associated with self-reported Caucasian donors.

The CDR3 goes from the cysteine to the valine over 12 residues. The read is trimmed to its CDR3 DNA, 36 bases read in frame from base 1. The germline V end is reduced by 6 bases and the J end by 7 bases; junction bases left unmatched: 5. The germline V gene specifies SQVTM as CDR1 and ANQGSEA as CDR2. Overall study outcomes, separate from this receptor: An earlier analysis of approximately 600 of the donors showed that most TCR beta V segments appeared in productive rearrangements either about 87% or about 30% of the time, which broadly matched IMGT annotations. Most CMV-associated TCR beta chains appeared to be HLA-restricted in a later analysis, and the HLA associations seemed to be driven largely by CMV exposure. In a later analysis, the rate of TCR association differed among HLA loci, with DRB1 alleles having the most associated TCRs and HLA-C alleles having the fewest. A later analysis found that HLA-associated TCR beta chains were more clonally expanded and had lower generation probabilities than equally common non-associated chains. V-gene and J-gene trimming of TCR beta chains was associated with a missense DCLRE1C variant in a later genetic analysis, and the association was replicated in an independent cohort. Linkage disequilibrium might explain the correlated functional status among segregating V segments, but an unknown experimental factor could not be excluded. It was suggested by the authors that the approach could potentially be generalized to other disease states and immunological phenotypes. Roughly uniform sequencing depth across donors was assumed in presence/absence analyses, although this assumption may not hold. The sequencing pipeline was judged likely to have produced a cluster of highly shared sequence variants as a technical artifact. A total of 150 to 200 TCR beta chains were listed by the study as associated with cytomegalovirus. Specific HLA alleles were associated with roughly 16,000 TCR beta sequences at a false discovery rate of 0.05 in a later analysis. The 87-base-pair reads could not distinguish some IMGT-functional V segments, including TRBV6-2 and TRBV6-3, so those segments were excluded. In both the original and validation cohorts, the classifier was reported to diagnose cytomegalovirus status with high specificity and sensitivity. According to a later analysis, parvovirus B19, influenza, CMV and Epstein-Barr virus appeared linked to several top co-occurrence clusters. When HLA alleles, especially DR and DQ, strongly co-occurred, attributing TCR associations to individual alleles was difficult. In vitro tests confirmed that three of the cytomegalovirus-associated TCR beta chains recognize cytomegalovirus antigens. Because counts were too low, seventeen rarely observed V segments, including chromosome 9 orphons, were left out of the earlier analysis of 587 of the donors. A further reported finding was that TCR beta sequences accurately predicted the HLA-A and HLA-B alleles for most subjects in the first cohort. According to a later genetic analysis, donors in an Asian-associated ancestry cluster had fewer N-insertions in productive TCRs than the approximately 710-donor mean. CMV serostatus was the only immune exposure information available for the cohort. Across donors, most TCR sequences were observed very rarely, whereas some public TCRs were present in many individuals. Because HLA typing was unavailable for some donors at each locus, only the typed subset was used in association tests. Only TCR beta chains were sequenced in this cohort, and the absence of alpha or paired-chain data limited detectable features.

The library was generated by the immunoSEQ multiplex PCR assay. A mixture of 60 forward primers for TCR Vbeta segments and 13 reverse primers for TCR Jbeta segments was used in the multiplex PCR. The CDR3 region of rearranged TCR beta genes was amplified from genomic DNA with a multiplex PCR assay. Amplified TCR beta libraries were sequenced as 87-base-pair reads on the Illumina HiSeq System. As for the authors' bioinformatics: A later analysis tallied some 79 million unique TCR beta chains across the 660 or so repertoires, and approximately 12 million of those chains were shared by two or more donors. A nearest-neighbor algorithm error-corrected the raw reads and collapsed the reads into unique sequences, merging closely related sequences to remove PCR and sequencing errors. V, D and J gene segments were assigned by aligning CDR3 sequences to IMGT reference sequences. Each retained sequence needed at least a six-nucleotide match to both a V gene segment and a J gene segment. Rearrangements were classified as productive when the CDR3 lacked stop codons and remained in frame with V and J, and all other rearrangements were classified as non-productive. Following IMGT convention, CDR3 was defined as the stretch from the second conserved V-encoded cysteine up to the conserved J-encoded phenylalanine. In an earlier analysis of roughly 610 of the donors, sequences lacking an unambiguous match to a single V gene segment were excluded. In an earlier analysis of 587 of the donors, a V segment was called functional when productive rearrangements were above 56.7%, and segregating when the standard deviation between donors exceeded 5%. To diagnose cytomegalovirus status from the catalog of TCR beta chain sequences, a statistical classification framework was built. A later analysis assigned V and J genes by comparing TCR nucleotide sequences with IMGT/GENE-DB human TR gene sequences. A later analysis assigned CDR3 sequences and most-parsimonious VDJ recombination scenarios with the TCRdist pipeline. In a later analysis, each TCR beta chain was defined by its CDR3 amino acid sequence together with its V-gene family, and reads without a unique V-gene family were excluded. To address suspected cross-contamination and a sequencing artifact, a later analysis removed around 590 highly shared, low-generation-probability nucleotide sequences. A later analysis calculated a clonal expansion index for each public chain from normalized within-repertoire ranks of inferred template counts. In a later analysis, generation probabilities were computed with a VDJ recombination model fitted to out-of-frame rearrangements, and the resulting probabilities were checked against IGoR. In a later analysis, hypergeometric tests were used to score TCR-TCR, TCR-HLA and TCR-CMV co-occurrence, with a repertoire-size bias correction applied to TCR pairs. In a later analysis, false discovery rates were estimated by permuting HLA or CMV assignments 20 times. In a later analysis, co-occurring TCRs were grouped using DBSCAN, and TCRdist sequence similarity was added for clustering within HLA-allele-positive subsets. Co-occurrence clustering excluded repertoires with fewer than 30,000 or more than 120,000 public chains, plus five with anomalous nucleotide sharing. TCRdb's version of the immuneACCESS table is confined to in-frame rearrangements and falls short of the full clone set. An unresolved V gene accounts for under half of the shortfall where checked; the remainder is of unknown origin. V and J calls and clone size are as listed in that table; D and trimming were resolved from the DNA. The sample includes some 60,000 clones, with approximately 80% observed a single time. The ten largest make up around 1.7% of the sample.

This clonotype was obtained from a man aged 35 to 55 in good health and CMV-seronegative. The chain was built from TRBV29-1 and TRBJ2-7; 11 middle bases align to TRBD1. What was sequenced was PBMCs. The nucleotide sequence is TGCAGCGTCACTGGGACAGGGGGGGAGCAGTACGTC. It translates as CSVTGTGGEQYV.